What follows are 2 T cell receptor beta chains derived from one specimen sequenced in a study of blood T cell repertoires in COVID-19. Only in-frame clones appear in the TCRdb table, and some are missing; sequencing was by immunoSEQ multiplex PCR. This table holds 150,000 to 200,000 clones, around 76% found once. Input material: PBMCs or T cells enriched from blood (not recorded which). Receptors originate from a woman between 45 and 60 years old with acute COVID-19.

The V call is TRBV18, the J call TRBJ2-3, with D maybe TRBD1 (6 bases). The germline CDR1 and CDR2 sequences are KGHSH and LQKENI. The CDR3 has 18 amino acids. The V end lost 1 base, the J end lost 3 bases, and 20 bases lay between the germline ends. The CDR3 DNA reads TGTGCCAGCTCACCACGCTCGTGGGGGCGCGTAGGGACAGATACGCAGTATTTT. Encoded protein: CASSPRSWGRVGTDTQYF.

Only one count was recorded for this clone. This chain joins TRBV19 and TRBJ1-2, with TRBD1 matching over 7 bases. J lost 3 bases, V lost 5 bases, and 9 bases had no gene match. CDR3 length: 15 residues. Germline CDR1 LNHDA, CDR2 SQIVND (reference sequence). Written as DNA, the CDR3 is TGTGCCAGTAGTCCATTACAGGGGTCCCACTATGGCTACACCTTC. This sequence encodes CASSPLQGSHYGYTF.